This T cell receptor (beta chain) was recorded in a study of T-cell memory formation after mild COVID-19. TCRdb processed the 5' RACE reads anew with MiXCR; each CDR3 protein has one entry. The profile covers under 550,000 distinct CDR3 sequences, with roughly 18% appearing a single time and 9% to 15% taken by the ten largest. This CDR3 has 15 residues. The germline CDR1 and CDR2 sequences are DFQATT and SNEGSKA (reference sequence). Trimming took off 5 bases at V and 4 bases at J, with 17 bases between the two ends. V gene TRBV20-1 combines with J gene TRBJ1-4, with TRBD1 as a possible D gene (5 bases). The clonotype originates from an adult woman who had mild COVID-19 (a few samples of this study predate the infection). Cell type and time point are not known. Input material: PBMCs or a T cell subset sorted from them (not recorded which). The DNA of the CDR3 is TGCAGTGCTCCAATTCCGGGACGGAATAATGAAAAACTGTTTTTT. Its protein product is CSAPIPGRNNEKLFF.